These 32 T cell receptor beta chains were sequenced from one sample in a study of T cells after yellow fever vaccination. Via MiXCR, TCRdb re-called the 5' RACE reads, giving one row per CDR3 protein. The sample holds some 290,000 distinct CDR3 sequences, around a tenth seen once. Material: CD4+ T cells sorted from PBMCs, obtained 45 days after the yellow fever booster vaccination. Source of these receptors: a man between 18 and 35 years old who received the YFV17D yellow fever vaccine.

This clonotype has ten or more counts. J is TRBJ1-1 and V is TRBV7-3; 8 bases fit TRBD1. J was trimmed by 9 bases and V by 5 bases; bases with no gene match: 8. The CDR3 covers 13 residues. Germline CDR1 and CDR2: SGHTA and FQGTGA. The CDR3 region has the DNA TGTGCCAGCAGCCTAGGGACAGGCGGAAAAGCTTTCTTT. Its protein is CASSLGTGGKAFF.

This clonotype occurred a few times. The J gene is TRBJ2-7, the V gene TRBV18, with TRBD1 identical over 12 bases. The germline V gene encodes CDR1 KGHSH and CDR2 LQKENI. The CDR3 is 15 amino acids. The junction had 1 base not matched to a gene; V was cut back by 2 bases and J by 2 bases. This chain's CDR3 is CASSPGTGGPYEQYV. The CDR3 region has the DNA TGTGCCAGCTCACCAGGGACAGGGGGCCCCTACGAGCAGTACGTC.

The sample holds a few counts of this clonotype. The chain employs TRBV6-1 and TRBJ2-2; D may correspond to TRBD1 or TRBD2 (5 bases each). The germline CDR1 and CDR2 sequences are MNHNS and SASEGT. V was cut by 1 base and J by 5 bases, with 14 bases left in between. The CDR3 length is 16 residues. The CDR3 spells CASSEVDGAVTGELFF. DNA of the CDR3: TGTGCCAGCAGTGAAGTAGACGGGGCAGTTACCGGGGAGCTGTTTTTT.

This sequence joins TRBV3-1 and TRBJ1-1; D is uncertain. Trimming removed 5 bases at V and 0 bases at J, with 10 bases between. Germline V CDR1 and CDR2: LGHDT, YNNKEL (reference sequence). This CDR3 region has 14 residues. In nucleotides, the CDR3 is TGTGCCAGCAGCTTCGGAACCATGAACACTGAAGCTTTCTTT. Translated: CASSFGTMNTEAFF. The variable domain in full, with the rest retrieved from reference TRBV3-1 and TRBJ1-1, is DTAVSQTPKYLVTQMGNDKSIKCEQNLGHDTMYWYKQDSKKFLKIMFSYNNKELIINETVPNRFSPKSPDKAHLNLHINSLELGDSAVYFCASSFGTMNTEAFFGQGTRLTVV.

This chain links TRBV6-2 or TRBV6-3 with TRBJ2-2; no definite D call. This CDR3 contains 13 residues. Between the trimmed V and J ends, which lost 6 bases and 0 bases, there was a span of 5 bases. Germline CDR1 reads MNHEY; CDR2 reads SVGEGT. Here the CDR3 DNA reads TGTGCCAGCAGAGGCGCGAACACCGGGGAGCTGTTTTTT. Amino acids: CASRGANTGELFF.

This clonotype was seen a few times. The V gene is TRBV7-2, the J gene TRBJ2-4; tentative D call: TRBD1 (6 bases). The CDR3 sequence is 16 residues long. The germline V gene has CDR1 SGHTA and CDR2 FQGNSA. V lost 5 bases to trimming and J lost 0 bases, with 14 bases between them. DNA for the CDR3: TGTGCCAGCAGCCGCAGGGGTGGTACAGCCAAAAACATTCAGTACTTC. This encodes CASSRRGGTAKNIQYF. Supplemented by reference TRBV7-2 and TRBJ2-4, the full variable domain reads GAGVSQSPSNKVTEKGKDVELRCDPISGHTALYWYRQSLGQGLEFLIYFQGNSAPDKSGLPSDRFSAERTGGSVSTLTIQRTQQEDSAVYLCASSRRGGTAKNIQYFGAGTRLSVL.

This clonotype has a handful of counts. V is TRBV5-1 and J is TRBJ1-2; D remains unclear. Trimming pared 4 bases from V and 4 bases from J, leaving 17 bases between. The CDR3 totals 15 residues. Germline-derived CDR1 and CDR2 are SGHRS and YFSETQ. In DNA form, the CDR3 reads TGCGCCAGCAGCGCGAGTCGGGAGACGGGCTATGGCTACACCTTC. Protein product: CASSASRETGYGYTF.

The chain joins TRBV5-6 to TRBJ1-1; D remains ambiguous. The CDR3 is 15 amino acids. V gave up 4 bases and J gave up 5 bases, with 18 bases separating them. CDR1 is SGHDT, CDR2 YYEEEE, per germline. CDR3 DNA: TGTGCCAGCAGCCGTGGCGGGCCGACTTATACTGAAGCTTTCTTT. Amino acids: CASSRGGPTYTEAFF.

This rearrangement joins TRBV20-1 to TRBJ1-1; D unclear. CDR3 size: 14 residues. Germline values: CDR1 DFQATT, CDR2 SNEGSKA (reference sequence). V lost 1 base, J lost 0 bases, and 9 bases lay in between. The CDR3 region is CSARGQTLNTEAFF. Written as DNA, the CDR3 is TGCAGTGCTAGAGGCCAGACTCTGAACACTGAAGCTTTCTTT.

This chain connects TRBV19 to TRBJ1-4; D is undetermined. In germline, CDR1 is LNHDA, CDR2 SQIVND (reference sequence). V was shortened by 6 bases and J by 3 bases, with 11 bases between the two germline ends. The CDR3 loop spans 14 amino acids. CDR3 coding DNA: TGTGCCAGTAGGCCCATTGGGTCTAATGAAAAACTGTTTTTT. It translates to CASRPIGSNEKLFF.

The chain couples TRBV18 to TRBJ2-5, with D possibly being TRBD1 (5 bases). The CDR3 length is 13 residues. V shed 8 bases and J shed 5 bases, with 15 bases lying between them. The germline CDR1 and CDR2 sequences are KGHSH and LQKENI. The CDR3 region is CASGSGSVETQYF. The CDR3 DNA follows: TGTGCCAGCGGATCAGGGTCAGTCGAGACCCAGTACTTC.

In this sample, this clonotype turned up a few times. The chain has TRBV30 and TRBJ1-2; a weak D match, TRBD1 (6 bases). This CDR3 contains 12 residues. V lost 5 bases, J lost 1 base, and 8 bases lay in between. CDR1 and CDR2 from the germline V gene are GTSNPN and SVGIG (reference sequence). CDR3 sequence reads: CAWGRGNYGYTF. In nucleotides, the CDR3 is TGTGCCTGGGGCAGGGGTAACTATGGCTACACCTTC.

The sample holds one count of this clonotype. CDR3 sequence: CASSLPTGGGQNIQYF. The CDR3 bases are TGTGCCAGCAGCTTACCCACAGGGGGCGGGCAAAACATTCAGTACTTC. This rearrangement joins TRBV7-3 to TRBJ2-4, with 9 bases identical to TRBD1. Per germline, CDR1 SGHTA and CDR2 FQGTGA. With V trimmed by 2 bases and J by 5 bases, 7 bases remained unmatched. The CDR3 sequence is 16 residues long.

Many counts were recorded for this clonotype. This chain connects TRBV14 to TRBJ2-5; no reliable D call. Germline V CDR1 and CDR2: SGHDN, FVKESK. The CDR3 length is 16 residues. Trimming removed 0 bases from V and 5 bases from J, with 16 bases in between. The DNA for the CDR3 is TGTGCCAGCAGCCAAGATAGCATCTACCTGAAGGAGACCCAGTACTTC. Protein sequence: CASSQDSIYLKETQYF.

The chain recombines TRBV10-3 with TRBJ2-3; the D gene is possibly TRBD2 (5 bases). V lost 0 bases to trimming and J lost 7 bases, with 26 bases between them. The CDR3 loop spans 19 amino acids. Germline lookup yields CDR1 ENHRY and CDR2 SYGVKD. The DNA of the CDR3 is TGTGCCATCAGTGAGTCAGAGGGCAGGAGCGGACCTAGTGCGAATACGCAGTATTTT. Residues: CAISESEGRSGPSANTQYF.

V and J are TRBV20-1 and TRBJ2-4, with D uncertain. The CDR3 runs 15 residues. Trimming took off 6 bases at V and 1 base at J, with 16 bases between the two ends. Germline CDR1 reads DFQATT; CDR2 reads SNEGSKA (reference sequence). This CDR3 reads CSARRALLAKNIQYF. DNA of the CDR3: TGCAGTGCCCGAAGGGCTCTCCTCGCCAAAAACATTCAGTACTTC.

The chain has TRBV20-1 and TRBJ1-1; D ambiguous. The CDR3 spans 12 residues. Germline V gene sequence: CDR1 DFQATT, CDR2 SNEGSKA (reference sequence). V lost 5 bases, J lost 2 bases, and 9 bases lay in between. This CDR3 is CSARRENTEAFF. The CDR3 DNA reads TGCAGTGCTCGCCGCGAAAACACTGAAGCTTTCTTT.

This clonotype was detected a few times. The DNA is left out, because the CDR3 cannot be placed on it with certainty; the CDR3 is given as TCRdb lists it. This chain links TRBV6-6 with TRBJ1-2. The length of the CDR3 is 14 amino acids, counting both ends. Germline values: CDR1 MNHNY, CDR2 SVGAGI (reference sequence). The CDR3 protein is CASSSSTGSRGYTF.

This clonotype turned up a few times. The chain recombines TRBV6-5 with TRBJ2-7; 8 nucleotides line up with TRBD1. The germline gives CDR1 MNHEY, CDR2 SVGAGI. The CDR3 runs to 15 residues. Trimming took 2 bases from V and 0 from J; bases not matched to a gene: 3. CDR3 in DNA: TGTGCCAGCAGTTACGCCGGGACAGGCTCCTACGAGCAGTACTTC. It specifies CASSYAGTGSYEQYF.

In this sample, this clonotype turned up a few times. The chain employs TRBV7-9 and TRBJ2-1; D might be TRBD1 or TRBD2, each matching 5 bases. Trimming left V 1 base short and J 9 bases short, with 13 bases between. The CDR3 is 14 amino acids. Germline CDR1 and CDR2: SEHNR and FQNEAQ (reference sequence). The DNA of the CDR3 is TGTGCCAGCAGCTTAGAGTCATCAGGGAGTGAGCAGTTCTTC. Residues: CASSLESSGSEQFF.

This clonotype showed up just a few times. The J gene is TRBJ1-6, the V gene TRBV4-3, with TRBD1 as a possible D gene (6 bases). CDR1 and CDR2 (germline): LGHNA, YSLEER. This CDR3 spans 15 amino acids. Trimming left V 1 base short and J 5 bases short, with 9 bases between. CDR3 region: CASSQGRQDNSPLHF. The CDR3 region has the DNA TGCGCCAGCAGCCAAGGGAGACAGGATAATTCACCCCTCCACTTT.

This clonotype was counted between two and nine times. J is TRBJ1-5 and V is TRBV30; the D is unclear. The CDR3 sequence is 15 residues long. Germline CDR1 is GTSNPN and CDR2 is SVGIG (reference sequence). Trimming took 2 bases from V and 5 from J, leaving 16 bases between them. The CDR3: CAWSPRIGNHQPQHF. CDR3 sequence (DNA): TGTGCCTGGAGTCCCCGTATAGGGAATCATCAGCCCCAGCATTTT.

This clonotype was counted only a few times. The chain is built from TRBV7-2 and TRBJ1-1; weak D call: TRBD1 (6 bases). V was cut by 3 bases and J by 6 bases, with 11 bases left in between. The germline V gene has CDR1 SGHTA and CDR2 FQGNSA. There are 13 residues in the CDR3. This chain's CDR3 is CASSFDRYPEAFF. The CDR3 DNA is TGTGCCAGCAGCTTCGACAGGTATCCTGAAGCTTTCTTT.

This clonotype came up a few times. CDR3 residues: CASSLLLGSSYNEQFF. The CDR3 DNA reads TGTGCCAGCAGTTTACTCTTAGGGAGCTCCTACAATGAGCAGTTCTTC. This chain links TRBV28 with TRBJ2-1; TRBD2 is a possible D gene (5 bases). With 2 bases removed from V and 0 bases from J, the gap between germline ends came to 11 bases. The CDR3 length is 16 residues. Germline CDR1 and CDR2: MDHEN and SYDVKM.

The sample holds many counts of this clonotype. The chain links TRBV5-4 to TRBJ2-2; D remains unclear. The V end lost 0 bases, the J end lost 0 bases, and 3 bases lay between the germline ends. The length of the CDR3 is 14 residues. Germline values: CDR1 SGHNT, CDR2 YYREEE (reference sequence). Written as DNA, the CDR3 is TGTGCCAGCAGCTTGGCGGCGAACACCGGGGAGCTGTTTTTT. Translation gives CASSLAANTGELFF.

The chain has TRBV12-3 or TRBV12-4 and TRBJ2-3, with 12 bases fitting TRBD2. The length of the CDR3 is 17 residues. The junction had 8 bases not matched to a gene; V was cut back by 5 bases and J by 2 bases. The CDR3 DNA follows: TGTGCCAGCAGTCGTCGGACTAGCGGGGACCTCACAGATACGCAGTATTTT. It translates to CASSRRTSGDLTDTQYF.

This clonotype was counted at least ten times. The chain has TRBV5-5 and TRBJ2-7; D remains ambiguous. CDR1 and CDR2 (germline): SGHKS, YYEKEE (reference sequence). The CDR3 has 14 amino acids. V was pared by 4 bases and J by 2 bases, with 13 bases between. This chain's CDR3 is CASSRSSSAYEQYV. Here the CDR3 DNA reads TGTGCCAGCAGCAGGTCAAGTTCCGCCTACGAGCAGTACGTC.

This clonotype was seen a handful of times. This chain joins TRBV5-6 and TRBJ2-7; D may be TRBD2 (6 bases). From germline, CDR1 is SGHDT and CDR2 YYEEEE. CDR3 length equals 13 residues. Between the trimmed V and J ends, which lost 4 bases and 4 bases, there was a span of 12 bases. For the CDR3, the DNA is TGTGCCAGCAGCCGGGGGACCGGTTACGAGCAGTACGTC. Translation gives CASSRGTGYEQYV.

This clonotype appeared a few times. The V gene is TRBV20-1, the J gene TRBJ2-5, with 10 bases matching TRBD2. CDR1 and CDR2 from the germline V gene are DFQATT and SNEGSKA (reference sequence). J lost 5 bases, V lost 0 bases, and 9 bases had no gene match. The CDR3 covers 16 residues. The chain's CDR3 is CSARELQRGGPETQYF. Here the CDR3 DNA reads TGCAGTGCTAGAGAACTACAGCGGGGGGGGCCCGAGACCCAGTACTTC.

In this sample, this clonotype turned up a few times. The CDR3 sequence: CASSLDGDLENTEAFF. CDR3 sequence (DNA): TGTGCCAGCAGCTTGGATGGCGACCTCGAGAACACTGAAGCTTTCTTT. The chain combines TRBV5-5 with TRBJ1-1; D is unresolved. The germline V gene has CDR1 SGHKS and CDR2 YYEKEE (reference sequence). The CDR3 runs to 16 residues. Trimming removed 0 bases from V and 1 base from J, with 13 bases in between.

This clonotype has a handful of counts. The V gene is TRBV5-4, the J gene TRBJ2-3; the D is unclear. From germline, CDR1 is SGHNT and CDR2 YYREEE (reference sequence). This CDR3 region has 15 residues. V was cut by 4 bases and J by 0 bases, with 12 bases left in between. The CDR3 loop is CASSRKGSSTDTQYF. The DNA for the CDR3 is TGTGCCAGCAGCCGGAAGGGCTCTAGCACAGATACGCAGTATTTT. The variable domain in full, with the rest retrieved from reference TRBV5-4 and TRBJ2-3, is ETGVTQSPTHLIKTRGQQVTLRCSSQSGHNTVSWYQQALGQGPQFIFQYYREEENGRGNFPPRFSGLQFPNYSSELNVNALELDDSALYLCASSRKGSSTDTQYFGPGTRLTVL.

In this sample, this clonotype turned up once. The chain recombines TRBV6-2 or TRBV6-3 with TRBJ2-1, with a weak D call TRBD2 (5 bases). Germline CDR1 and CDR2: MNHEY and SVGEGT. Trimming left V 5 bases short and J 5 bases short, with 16 bases between. This CDR3 has 15 amino acids. CDR3 DNA sequence: TGTGCCAGCAGTCGACCCGGACTGGCTAACAATGAGCAGTTCTTC. It encodes CASSRPGLANNEQFF.